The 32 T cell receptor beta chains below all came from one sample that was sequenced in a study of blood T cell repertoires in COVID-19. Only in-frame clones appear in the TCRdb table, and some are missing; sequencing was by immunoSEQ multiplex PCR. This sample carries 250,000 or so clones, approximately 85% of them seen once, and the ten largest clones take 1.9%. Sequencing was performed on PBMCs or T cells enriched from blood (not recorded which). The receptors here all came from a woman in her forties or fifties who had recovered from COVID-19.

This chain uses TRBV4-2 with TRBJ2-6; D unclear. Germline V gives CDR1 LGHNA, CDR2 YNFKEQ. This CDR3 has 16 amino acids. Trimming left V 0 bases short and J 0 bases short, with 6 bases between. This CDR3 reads CASSQEAGSGANVLTF. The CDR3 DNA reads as TGTGCCAGCAGCCAAGAAGCAGGCTCTGGGGCCAACGTCCTGACTTTC.

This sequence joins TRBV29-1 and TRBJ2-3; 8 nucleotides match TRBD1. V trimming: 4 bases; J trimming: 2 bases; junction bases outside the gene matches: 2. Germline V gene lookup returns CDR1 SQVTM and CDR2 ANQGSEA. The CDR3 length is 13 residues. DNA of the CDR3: TGCAGCGTTGTGGACAGGGACACAGATACGCAGTATTTT. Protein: CSVVDRDTDTQYF.

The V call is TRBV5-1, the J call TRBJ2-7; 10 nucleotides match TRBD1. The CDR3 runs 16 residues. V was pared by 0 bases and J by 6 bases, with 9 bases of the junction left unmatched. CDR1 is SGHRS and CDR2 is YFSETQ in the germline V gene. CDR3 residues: CASSLDHWTGGSEQYF. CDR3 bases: TGCGCCAGCAGCTTGGATCATTGGACAGGGGGATCCGAGCAGTACTTC.

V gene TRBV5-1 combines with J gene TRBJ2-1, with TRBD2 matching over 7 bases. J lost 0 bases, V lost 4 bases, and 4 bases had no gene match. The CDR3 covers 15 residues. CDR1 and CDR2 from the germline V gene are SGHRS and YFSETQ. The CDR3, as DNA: TGCGCCAGCAGCCAAGCGGGATTCTCCTACAATGAGCAGTTCTTC. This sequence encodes CASSQAGFSYNEQFF.

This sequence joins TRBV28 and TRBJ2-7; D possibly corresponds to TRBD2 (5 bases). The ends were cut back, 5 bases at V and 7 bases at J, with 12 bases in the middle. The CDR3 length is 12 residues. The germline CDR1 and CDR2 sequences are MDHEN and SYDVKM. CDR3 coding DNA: TGTGCCAGCAGTCGGACTCATAGGGAGCAGTACTTC. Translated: CASSRTHREQYF.

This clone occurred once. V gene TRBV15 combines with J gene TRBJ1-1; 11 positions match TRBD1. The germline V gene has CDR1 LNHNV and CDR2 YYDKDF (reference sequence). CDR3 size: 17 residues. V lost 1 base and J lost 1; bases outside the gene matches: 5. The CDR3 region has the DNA TGTGCCACCAGCAGAGCGGGACAGGGGGACGGGAACACTGAAGCTTTCTTT. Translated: CATSRAGQGDGNTEAFF.

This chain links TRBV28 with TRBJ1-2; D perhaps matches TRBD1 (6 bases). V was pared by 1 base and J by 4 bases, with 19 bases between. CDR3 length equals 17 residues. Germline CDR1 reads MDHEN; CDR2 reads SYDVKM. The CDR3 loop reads CASSLSLGGRGLYGYTF. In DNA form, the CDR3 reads TGTGCCAGCAGTTTATCCCTGGGGGGGCGCGGCCTCTATGGCTACACCTTC.

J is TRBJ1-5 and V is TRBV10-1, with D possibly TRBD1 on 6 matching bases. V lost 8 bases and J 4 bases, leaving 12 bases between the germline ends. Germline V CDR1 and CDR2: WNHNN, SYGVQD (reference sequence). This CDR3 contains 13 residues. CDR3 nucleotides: TGCGCCAGCGGGGACAATTTAAATCAGCCCCAGCATTTT. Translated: CASGDNLNQPQHF.

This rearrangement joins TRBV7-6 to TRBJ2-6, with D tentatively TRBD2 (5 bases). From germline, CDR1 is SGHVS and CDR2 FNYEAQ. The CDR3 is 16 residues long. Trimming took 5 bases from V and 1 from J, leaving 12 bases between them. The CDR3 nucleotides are TGTGCCAGCAGCGCCCCTAGGGAGTCTGGGGCCAACGTCCTGACTTTC. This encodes CASSAPRESGANVLTF. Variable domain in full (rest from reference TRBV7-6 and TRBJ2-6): GAGVSQSPRYKVTKRGQDVALRCDPISGHVSLYWYRQALGQGPEFLTYFNYEAQQDKSGLPNDRFSAERPEGSISTLTIQRTEQRDSAMYRCASSAPRESGANVLTFGAGSRLTVL.

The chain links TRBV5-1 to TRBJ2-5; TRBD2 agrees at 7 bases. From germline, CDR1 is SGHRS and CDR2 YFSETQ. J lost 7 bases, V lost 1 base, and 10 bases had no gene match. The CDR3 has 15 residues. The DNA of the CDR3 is TGCGCCAGCAGCTTGTTTTACGGCGGGAGCGGGACCCAGTACTTC. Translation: CASSLFYGGSGTQYF.

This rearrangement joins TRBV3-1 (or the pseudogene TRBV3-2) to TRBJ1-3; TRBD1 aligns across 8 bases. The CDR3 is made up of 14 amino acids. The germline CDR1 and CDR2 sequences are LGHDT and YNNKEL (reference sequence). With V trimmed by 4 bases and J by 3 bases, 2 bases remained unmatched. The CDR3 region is CASSPGTGGNTIYF. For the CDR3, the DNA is TGTGCCAGCAGCCCCGGGACAGGTGGAAACACCATATATTTT.

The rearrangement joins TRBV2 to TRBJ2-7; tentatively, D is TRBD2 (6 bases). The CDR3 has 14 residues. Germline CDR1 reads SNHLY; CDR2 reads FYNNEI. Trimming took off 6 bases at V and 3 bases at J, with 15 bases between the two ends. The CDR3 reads CASSVRSTSYEQYF. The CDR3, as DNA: TGTGCCAGCAGCGTAAGATCGACTAGCTACGAGCAGTACTTC.

Here the CDR3 DNA reads TGTGCCAGCAGAAATCCAAGCACAGATACGCAGTATTTT. It encodes CASRNPSTDTQYF. The chain links TRBV7-9 to TRBJ2-3, with D unclear. The ends were cut back, 6 bases at V and 0 bases at J, with 7 bases in the middle. The CDR3 sequence is 13 residues long. The germline V gene has CDR1 SEHNR and CDR2 FQNEAQ (reference sequence).

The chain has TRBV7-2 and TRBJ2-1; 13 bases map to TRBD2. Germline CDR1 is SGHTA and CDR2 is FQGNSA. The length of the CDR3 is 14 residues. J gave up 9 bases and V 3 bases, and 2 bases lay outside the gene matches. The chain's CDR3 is CASSLGLAGSEQFF. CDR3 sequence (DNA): TGTGCCAGCAGCTTGGGACTAGCGGGAAGTGAGCAGTTCTTC.

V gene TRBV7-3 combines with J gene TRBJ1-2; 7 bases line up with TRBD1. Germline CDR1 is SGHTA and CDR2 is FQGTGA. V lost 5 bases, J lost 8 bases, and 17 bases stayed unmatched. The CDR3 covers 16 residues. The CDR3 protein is CASSESPDRRLGGYTF. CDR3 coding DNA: TGTGCCAGCAGCGAATCCCCGGACAGGCGACTGGGGGGCTACACCTTC.

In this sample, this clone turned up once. The CDR3 DNA is TGTGCCAGCAGTTTAAACAGGGGAACCTACGAGCAGTACTTC. Translation: CASSLNRGTYEQYF. The chain recombines TRBV2 with TRBJ2-7; TRBD1 matches at 7 bases. This CDR3 has 14 residues. Germline CDR1 SNHLY, CDR2 FYNNEI. Germline trimming cut 5 bases from V and 2 bases from J; bases unmatched to any gene: 6.

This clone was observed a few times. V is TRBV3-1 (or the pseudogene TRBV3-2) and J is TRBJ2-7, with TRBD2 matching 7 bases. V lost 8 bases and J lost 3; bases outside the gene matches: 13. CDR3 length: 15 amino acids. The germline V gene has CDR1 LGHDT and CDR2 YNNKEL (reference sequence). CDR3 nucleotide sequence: TGTGCCAGCTCCCCTGGCGGGAGAGTGCTCTACGAGCAGTACTTC. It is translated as CASSPGGRVLYEQYF.

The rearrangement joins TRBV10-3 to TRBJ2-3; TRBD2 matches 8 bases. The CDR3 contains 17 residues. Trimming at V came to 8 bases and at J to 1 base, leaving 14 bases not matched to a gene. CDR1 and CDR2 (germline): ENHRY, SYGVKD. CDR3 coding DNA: TGTGCCATCCGGGGGCCGAGCGGGAGAGGGGGCACAGATACGCAGTATTTT. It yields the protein CAIRGPSGRGGTDTQYF.

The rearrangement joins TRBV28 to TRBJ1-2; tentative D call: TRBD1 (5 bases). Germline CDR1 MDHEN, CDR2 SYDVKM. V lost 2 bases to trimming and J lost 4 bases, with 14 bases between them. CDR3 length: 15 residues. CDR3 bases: TGTGCCAGCAGTTTAAGGGGATCAGAGGCCTATGGCTACACCTTC. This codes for CASSLRGSEAYGYTF.

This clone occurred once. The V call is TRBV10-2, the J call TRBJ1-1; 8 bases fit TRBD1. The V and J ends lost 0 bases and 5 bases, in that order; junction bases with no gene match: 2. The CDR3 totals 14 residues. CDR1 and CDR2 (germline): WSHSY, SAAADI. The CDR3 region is CASSESGQGTEAFF. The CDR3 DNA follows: TGCGCCAGCAGTGAGTCAGGACAGGGTACTGAAGCTTTCTTT.

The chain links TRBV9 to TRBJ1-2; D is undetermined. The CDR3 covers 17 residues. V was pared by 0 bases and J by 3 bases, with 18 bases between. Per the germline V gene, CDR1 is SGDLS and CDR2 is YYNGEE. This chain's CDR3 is CASSVGAFREGDYGYTF. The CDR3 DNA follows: TGTGCCAGCAGCGTAGGGGCGTTTCGTGAGGGCGACTATGGCTACACCTTC.

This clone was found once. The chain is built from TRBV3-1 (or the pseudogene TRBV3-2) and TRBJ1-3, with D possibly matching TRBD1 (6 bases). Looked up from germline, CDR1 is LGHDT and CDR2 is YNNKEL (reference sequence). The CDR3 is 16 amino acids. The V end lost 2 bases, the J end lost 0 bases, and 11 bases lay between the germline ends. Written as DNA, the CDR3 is TGTGCCAGCAGCCAAACATTAGGGGGCTCTGGAAACACCATATATTTT. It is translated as CASSQTLGGSGNTIYF.

CDR3 region: CASITTPGVYGYTF. The CDR3 region has the DNA TGTGCCAGCATCACAACCCCAGGTGTCTATGGCTACACCTTC. This chain joins TRBV28 and TRBJ1-2; D unresolved. The germline V and J ends were trimmed by 7 bases and 4 bases, with 16 bases remaining between them. There are 14 residues in the CDR3. Germline V gene lookup returns CDR1 MDHEN and CDR2 SYDVKM.

CDR3 region: CASSSQGAPNEKLFF. CDR3 nucleotides: TGTGCCAGCAGCTCCCAGGGGGCGCCTAATGAAAAACTGTTTTTT. The chain combines TRBV9 with TRBJ1-4; 8 bases line up with TRBD1. Germline V gene sequence: CDR1 SGDLS, CDR2 YYNGEE. The CDR3 loop spans 15 amino acids. V gave up 4 bases and J gave up 3 bases; unmatched junction bases: 5.

The CDR3 DNA reads TGTGCCAGCAGCTTAGCCAGGGGCGGGAGCTCCTATAATTCACCCCTCCACTTT. Translating gives CASSLARGGSSYNSPLHF. The chain uses TRBV11-2 and TRBJ1-6; D is perhaps TRBD1 (6 bases). V lost 1 base to trimming and J lost 0 bases, with 13 bases between them. The CDR3 covers 18 residues. Germline assignment: CDR1 SGHAT and CDR2 FQNNGV.

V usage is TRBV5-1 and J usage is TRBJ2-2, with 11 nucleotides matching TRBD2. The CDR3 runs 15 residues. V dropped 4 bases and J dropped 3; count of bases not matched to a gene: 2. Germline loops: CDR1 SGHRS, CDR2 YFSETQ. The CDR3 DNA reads TGCGCCAGCAGCACACTAGCGGGAGACACCGGGGAGCTGTTTTTT. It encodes CASSTLAGDTGELFF.

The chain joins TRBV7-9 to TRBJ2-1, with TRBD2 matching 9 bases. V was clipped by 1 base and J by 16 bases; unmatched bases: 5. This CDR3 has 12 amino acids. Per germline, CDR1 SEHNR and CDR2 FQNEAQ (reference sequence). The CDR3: CASSLERRGGFF. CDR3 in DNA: TGTGCCAGCAGCTTAGAACGGCGGGGGGGATTCTTC.

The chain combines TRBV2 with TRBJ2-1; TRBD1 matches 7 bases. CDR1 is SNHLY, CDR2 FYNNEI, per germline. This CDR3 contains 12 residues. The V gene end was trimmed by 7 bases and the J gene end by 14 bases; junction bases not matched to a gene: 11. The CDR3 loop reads CASKDRPYGKFF. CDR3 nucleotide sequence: TGTGCCAGCAAGGACAGGCCCTACGGAAAGTTCTTC.

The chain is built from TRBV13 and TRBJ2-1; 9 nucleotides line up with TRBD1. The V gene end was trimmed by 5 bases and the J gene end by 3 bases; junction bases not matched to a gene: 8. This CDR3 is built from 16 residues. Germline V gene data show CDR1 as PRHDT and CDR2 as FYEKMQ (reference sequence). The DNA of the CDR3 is TGTGCCAGCAGCCCCGGGACAGGGATATTCTACAATGAGCAGTTCTTC. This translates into CASSPGTGIFYNEQFF.

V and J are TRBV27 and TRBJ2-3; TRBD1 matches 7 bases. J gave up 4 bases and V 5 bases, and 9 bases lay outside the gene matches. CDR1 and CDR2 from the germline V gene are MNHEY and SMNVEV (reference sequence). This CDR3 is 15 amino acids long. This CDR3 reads CASSSPLQGADTQYF. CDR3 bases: TGTGCCAGCAGTAGCCCCCTTCAGGGGGCAGATACGCAGTATTTT.

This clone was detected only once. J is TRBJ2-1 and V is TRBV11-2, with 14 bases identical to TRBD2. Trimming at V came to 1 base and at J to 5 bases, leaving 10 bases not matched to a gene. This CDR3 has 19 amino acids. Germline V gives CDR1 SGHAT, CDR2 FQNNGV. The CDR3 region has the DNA TGTGCCAGCAGCTTAGGCGCAGGGACTAGCGGGAGTTTGGACAATGAGCAGTTCTTC. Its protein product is CASSLGAGTSGSLDNEQFF.

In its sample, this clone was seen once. This CDR3 reads CASSLRLAGVGTQYF. CDR3 bases: TGTGCCAGCAGCTTAAGACTAGCGGGAGTAGGAACGCAGTATTTT. The rearrangement uses TRBV7-3 and TRBJ2-3, with 12 bases lining up with TRBD2. Germline-derived CDR1 and CDR2 are SGHTA and FQGTGA. CDR3 size: 15 residues. V shed 1 base and J 9 bases; nucleotides not matched to a gene: 5.